This T cell receptor (beta chain) was retrieved from a study of type 1 regulatory T cells. Study information: An in vitro protocol generated T-allo10, a Tr1-enriched, alloantigen-specific CD4 T cell product. Study-level results: Tr1 cells had a more restricted TCR repertoire than non-Tr1 cells.

TCRdb reprocessed the reads via MiXCR and lists one record per CDR3 protein. The data contain about 65,000 distinct CDR3 sequences, more than 45% of them singletons. Germline assignment: CDR1 SGHRS and CDR2 YFSETQ. The CDR3 sequence is 15 residues long. Deletions cut 5 bases from V and 0 bases from J, with 11 bases between. Points on this clonotype: As yet, its antigen is unknown.

The receptor's source is a human donor in good health. The chain couples TRBV5-1 to TRBJ2-2; D is undetermined. Input material: cultured non-Tr1 T cells, either the whole culture or a sorted T cell fraction (not recorded which). The CDR3 DNA sequence: TGCGCCAGCAGATCTGGCGAATCGAACACCGGGGAGCTGTTTTTT. It specifies CASRSGESNTGELFF.